These 10 T cell receptor beta chains came from one sample sequenced in a study of shared clonotypes between healthy human individuals. The assay was immunoSEQ multiplex PCR, and TCRdb's table has in-frame clones only and misses some. The table includes 2 million to 2.5 million clones, roughly 95% detected once. The sequenced material came from naive CD4+ T cells sorted from blood. Described subset: CD45RA+ positively selected. Source of these receptors: a man between 18 and 29 years old in good health.

The J gene is TRBJ1-1, the V gene TRBV7-2; no clear D. V shed 1 base and J shed 4 bases, with 7 bases lying between them. The germline V gene encodes CDR1 SGHTA and CDR2 FQGNSA. This CDR3 is 13 amino acids long. CDR3 loop: CASSLVEGTEAFF. The CDR3 DNA sequence: TGTGCCAGCAGCTTAGTTGAAGGCACTGAAGCTTTCTTT.

The chain recombines TRBV7-2 with TRBJ1-5; perhaps TRBD1 as D (6 bases). Trimming stripped 2 bases from V and 6 bases from J, with 14 bases between. There are 15 residues in the CDR3. Germline CDR1 SGHTA, CDR2 FQGNSA. CDR3: CASSLSFAGVQPQHF. The CDR3 DNA reads as TGTGCCAGCAGCTTAAGTTTCGCAGGGGTTCAGCCCCAGCATTTT.

J is TRBJ2-3 and V is TRBV28; TRBD2 matches 16 bases. CDR1 and CDR2 (germline): MDHEN, SYDVKM. V lost 5 bases, J lost 0 bases, and 5 bases stayed unmatched. The length of the CDR3 is 18 residues. The CDR3 here is CASSKGLAGGTSTDTQYF. CDR3 DNA sequence: TGTGCCAGCAGTAAGGGACTAGCGGGGGGGACTAGCACAGATACGCAGTATTTT.

V usage is TRBV5-4 and J usage is TRBJ2-5; 8 positions match TRBD1. In germline, CDR1 is SGHNT, CDR2 YYREEE (reference sequence). This CDR3 spans 15 amino acids. J lost 4 bases, V lost 0 bases, and 5 bases had no gene match. In DNA form, the CDR3 reads TGTGCCAGCAGCTTGGCCGTCGACAGGGGAGAGACCCAGTACTTC. It yields the protein CASSLAVDRGETQYF. Looking up the rest from reference TRBV5-4 and TRBJ2-5 gives the full variable domain: ETGVTQSPTHLIKTRGQQVTLRCSSQSGHNTVSWYQQALGQGPQFIFQYYREEENGRGNFPPRFSGLQFPNYSSELNVNALELDDSALYLCASSLAVDRGETQYFGPGTRLLVL.

The chain carries TRBV10-1 and TRBJ2-2; 7 bases map to TRBD1. With V trimmed by 4 bases and J by 5 bases, 4 bases remained unmatched. This CDR3 region has 14 residues. Germline CDR1 WNHNN, CDR2 SYGVQD (reference sequence). The CDR3 DNA sequence: TGCGCCAGCAGTGCGACAGGGCGGACCGGGGAGCTGTTTTTT. It codes for CASSATGRTGELFF.

The rearrangement uses TRBV18 and TRBJ1-2; no firm D call. Germline values: CDR1 KGHSH, CDR2 LQKENI. V lost 3 bases and J lost 3, with 5 bases in between. This CDR3 comprises 12 residues. The CDR3 is CASSPDDYGYTF. The CDR3 DNA follows: TGTGCCAGCTCACCCGACGACTATGGCTACACCTTC.

This clone was seen a single time. The chain couples TRBV18 to TRBJ2-7; 9 nucleotides agree with TRBD1. CDR1 and CDR2 (germline): KGHSH, LQKENI. The junction had 6 bases not matched to a gene; V was cut back by 3 bases and J by 6 bases. The length of the CDR3 is 14 residues. The CDR3, as DNA: TGTGCCAGCTCACCCACCGGGGACAGGGCCGAGCAGTACTTC. This codes for CASSPTGDRAEQYF.

This chain connects TRBV28 to TRBJ2-4, with 10 nucleotides matching TRBD1. The CDR3 is 14 residues long. The germline V gene has CDR1 MDHEN and CDR2 SYDVKM. The trim removed 6 bases at V and 8 bases at J, leaving 7 bases unmatched. CDR3 region: CASRTTGGEHIQYF. The DNA of the CDR3 is TGTGCCAGCAGGACGACAGGGGGCGAGCACATTCAGTACTTC.

The chain links TRBV10-3 to TRBJ1-2; 9 nucleotides line up with TRBD1. The CDR3 is made up of 15 amino acids. After removal of 3 bases from V and 6 bases from J, the junction contained 8 bases not matched to a gene. Germline V gives CDR1 ENHRY, CDR2 SYGVKD. CDR3 protein: CAISDAGTGFNGYTF. The CDR3 DNA reads as TGTGCCATCAGTGACGCCGGGACAGGGTTTAATGGCTACACCTTC.

The rearrangement links TRBV6-6 to TRBJ2-7; D call uncertain. The CDR3 has 14 amino acids. Germline assignment: CDR1 MNHNY and CDR2 SVGAGI (reference sequence). Trimming stripped 6 bases from V and 1 base from J, with 13 bases between. CDR3 region: CASRGQEKSYEQYF. The CDR3 DNA is TGTGCCAGCAGGGGTCAGGAAAAATCCTACGAGCAGTACTTC.